This T cell receptor (beta chain) was recorded in a study of blood T cell repertoires in COVID-19. With 10 bases removed from V and 0 bases from J, the gap between germline ends came to 10 bases. This CDR3 is 13 amino acids long. Data came from immunoSEQ multiplex PCR; TCRdb stores just in-frame clones and leaves some out. The sample includes roughly 280,000 clones, 88% of them seen just once. The material sequenced was PBMCs or T cells enriched from blood (not recorded which). The receptor comes from a woman between 50 and 59 years old who had recovered from COVID-19. V gene TRBV12-3 or TRBV12-4 combines with J gene TRBJ1-5; maybe TRBD1 (6 bases). CDR3 DNA: TGTGCCACAGGGGACCATAGCAATCAGCCCCAGCATTTT. Its protein product is CATGDHSNQPQHF.